This TCR beta chain was captured by sequencing in a study of T cell responses to AZD1222 COVID-19 vaccine. Turning to this clone: The antigen is unknown.

General study findings and limits: Spike-specific TCR breadth and depth rose after two AZD1222 doses.

The repertoire was sequenced with immunoSEQ multiplex PCR; TCRdb's copy has only in-frame clones and lacks some. The table records around 140,000 clones, roughly nine tenths of them present only once. CDR1 and CDR2 (germline): GTSNPN, SVGIG (reference sequence). Losses at the gene ends were 6 bases for V and 11 bases for J; bases not matched to a gene: 11. The CDR3 runs 13 residues. The rearrangement links TRBV30 to TRBJ2-1, with TRBD1 matching over 9 bases. The sample here was peripheral blood, taken 28 days after the second AZD1222 dose. The TCR originated in an adult who received the AZD1222 COVID-19 vaccine. CDR3 amino acids: CACHRGLEVKQFF. The CDR3 DNA follows: TGTGCCTGCCACAGGGGGCTGGAGGTTAAGCAGTTCTTC.